The 19 T cell receptor beta chains reported below all come from one sample, sequenced in a study of OX40 agonist ivuxolimab in advanced cancers. Assay used: immunoSEQ multiplex PCR; TCRdb lists only in-frame clones, some missing. The sample lists 90,000 to 150,000 clones, roughly nine tenths occurring once. The sequenced sample was CD4+ or CD8+ T cells sorted from blood, obtained in a trial of the OX40 agonist ivuxolimab. All receptors derive from an adult with an advanced solid tumor such as melanoma, head and neck, liver or kidney cancer.

This clone was counted once. The chain links TRBV27 to TRBJ2-5, with 7 bases fitting TRBD2. V shed 6 bases, J shed 6 bases, and the junction held 10 bases outside the gene matches. CDR1 and CDR2 from the germline V gene are MNHEY and SMNVEV (reference sequence). The CDR3 runs to 14 residues. CDR3 sequence (DNA): TGTGCCAGCAGGGACCTCGGGCGGGAGAAGACCCAGTACTTC. Translating it yields CASRDLGREKTQYF.

The CDR3 loop is CASSVDLATGELFF. For the CDR3, the DNA is TGTGCCAGCAGCGTAGATTTGGCGACCGGGGAGCTGTTTTTT. The chain recombines TRBV9 with TRBJ2-2; no reliable D call. V shed 0 bases and J shed 5 bases, with 8 bases lying between them. CDR1 is SGDLS, CDR2 YYNGEE, per germline. The CDR3 runs 14 residues.

V and J are TRBV19 and TRBJ2-1; D is ambiguous. Per germline, CDR1 LNHDA and CDR2 SQIVND (reference sequence). There are 12 residues in the CDR3. The V end was cut by 3 bases, the J end by 8 bases, with 8 bases between. The CDR3 DNA reads TGTGCCAGTAGTATCGAGTCCTATGAGCAGTTCTTC. It encodes CASSIESYEQFF.

This chain connects TRBV5-1 to TRBJ1-1; D remains unclear. The CDR3 consists of 13 residues. Trimming removed 3 bases from V and 1 base from J, with 7 bases in between. The V gene's germline CDR1 is SGHRS and CDR2 YFSETQ. The DNA of the CDR3 is TGCGCCAGCAGCTCCCAGCAGAACACTGAAGCTTTCTTT. As protein: CASSSQQNTEAFF.

The CDR3 protein is CASSPTGTYGYTF. CDR3 bases: TGTGCCAGCTCACCGACAGGGACCTATGGCTACACCTTC. The chain employs TRBV18 and TRBJ1-2; 7 bases line up with TRBD1. Trimming took 3 bases from V and 4 from J; bases not matched to a gene: 2. This CDR3 region has 13 residues. Germline-derived CDR1 and CDR2 are KGHSH and LQKENI.

Points on this clone: Additional DNA sequences in this sample encode the identical CDR3. This chain links TRBV27 with TRBJ1-1; TRBD1 is a possible D gene (5 bases). The CDR3 covers 15 residues. Trimming took 3 bases from V and 10 from J, leaving 21 bases between them. Germline CDR1 MNHEY, CDR2 SMNVEV (reference sequence). CDR3 residues: CASSLSSGTGLVAFF. For the CDR3, the DNA is TGTGCCAGCAGTTTGTCCTCCGGAACAGGTCTCGTAGCTTTCTTT.

V and J are TRBV6-5 and TRBJ2-1, with 9 bases lining up with TRBD2. Losses at the gene ends were 6 bases for V and 8 bases for J; bases not matched to a gene: 11. CDR3 length equals 15 residues. CDR1 and CDR2 (germline): MNHEY, SVGAGI. CDR3 coding DNA: TGTGCCAGCAGGACTGGCCTAGCGGGGCCCGATGAGCAGTTCTTC. Its translation: CASRTGLAGPDEQFF.

This chain links TRBV5-6 with TRBJ1-2, with 8 bases identical to TRBD1. Losses at the gene ends were 7 bases for V and 5 bases for J; bases not matched to a gene: 13. Germline V gene lookup returns CDR1 SGHDT and CDR2 YYEEEE. There are 15 residues in the CDR3. CDR3 bases: TGTGCCAGCTCTCTGTCACTAACAGGGGGTTATGGCTACACCTTC. It translates to CASSLSLTGGYGYTF.

This chain connects TRBV19 to TRBJ2-1; either TRBD1 or TRBD2 may fit D (6 bases each). Germline CDR1 and CDR2: LNHDA and SQIVND (reference sequence). V shed 3 bases and J shed 4 bases, with 10 bases lying between them. The CDR3 runs to 14 residues. The CDR3 sequence is CASSIEGGYNEQFF. The CDR3 nucleotides are TGTGCCAGTAGTATCGAGGGGGGATACAATGAGCAGTTCTTC.

This chain uses TRBV30 with TRBJ2-7; a possible D gene is TRBD2 (6 bases). In germline, CDR1 is GTSNPN, CDR2 SVGIG (reference sequence). V lost 8 bases to trimming and J lost 8 bases, with 22 bases between them. The CDR3 covers 13 residues. CDR3 sequence (DNA): TGTGCCCTATCTGGGGGGACCCTACGGAAGCAGTACTTC. It codes for CALSGGTLRKQYF.

The CDR3 DNA sequence: TGTGCCAGCAGCGCCCGCCAGGGAGGAACCTACGAGCAGTACTTC. It encodes CASSARQGGTYEQYF. The V call is TRBV9, the J call TRBJ2-7; tentative D call: TRBD2 (6 bases). Germline CDR1 and CDR2: SGDLS and YYNGEE. The ends were cut back, 3 bases at V and 2 bases at J, with 15 bases in the middle. The CDR3 has 15 amino acids.

The rearrangement uses TRBV7-2 and TRBJ2-7; 8 bases are a match to TRBD1. Looked up from germline, CDR1 is SGHTA and CDR2 is FQGNSA. The CDR3 spans 15 residues. With 6 bases clipped from V and 4 bases from J, the junction kept 11 bases outside the gene matches. The CDR3 DNA reads TGTGCCAGCAGACGAGACCGGGACAGGCATTACGAGCAGTACTTC. This translates into CASRRDRDRHYEQYF.

This chain connects TRBV7-2 to TRBJ2-5; D could derive from TRBD1 or TRBD2 (5 bases each). CDR3 length: 14 amino acids. Germline CDR1 and CDR2: SGHTA and FQGNSA. V dropped 1 base and J dropped 5 bases, with 11 bases sitting between them. The CDR3 region has the DNA TGTGCCAGCAGCTTAGGAGGGCAGGGTGAGACCCAGTACTTC. Its protein is CASSLGGQGETQYF.

The chain couples TRBV28 to TRBJ2-7, with 8 bases aligning to TRBD1. Germline CDR1 and CDR2: MDHEN and SYDVKM. The CDR3 is made up of 14 amino acids. The V and J ends lost 6 bases and 1 base, in that order; junction bases with no gene match: 5. CDR3 in amino acids: CASSLRGRSYEQYF. CDR3 nucleotides: TGTGCCAGCAGCCTCAGGGGGCGTTCCTACGAGCAGTACTTC.

The chain uses TRBV6-4 and TRBJ2-3, with D uncertain. Trimming shortened V by 3 bases and J by 1 base, and 8 bases separated the two germline ends. The CDR3 is 14 residues long. Germline CDR1 reads MRHNA; CDR2 reads SNTAGT. The CDR3 sequence is CASSEATGTDTQYF. The CDR3 region has the DNA TGTGCCAGCAGTGAAGCTACAGGCACAGATACGCAGTATTTT.

V usage is TRBV7-2 and J usage is TRBJ1-2; no reliable D call. The CDR3 is 14 residues long. Per germline, CDR1 SGHTA and CDR2 FQGNSA. V lost 1 base to trimming and J lost 8 bases, with 14 bases between them. CDR3 protein: CASSLDSILGGYTF. CDR3 sequence (DNA): TGTGCCAGCAGCTTAGACTCGATCCTAGGGGGCTACACCTTC.

The chain is built from TRBV7-8 and TRBJ2-3; 7 bases agree with TRBD2. CDR1 is SGHVS, CDR2 FQNEAQ, per germline. The V gene end was trimmed by 1 base and the J gene end by 8 bases; junction bases not matched to a gene: 3. The CDR3 covers 13 residues. The DNA of the CDR3 is TGTGCCAGCAGCTTAGAGCGGGGAGGTACGCAGTATTTT. It codes for CASSLERGGTQYF.

This clone was seen only once. J is TRBJ1-5 and V is TRBV19, with D possibly being TRBD1 (5 bases). Trimming cost V 7 bases and J 7 bases, with 20 bases left between them. Looked up from germline, CDR1 is LNHDA and CDR2 is SQIVND (reference sequence). This CDR3 contains 15 residues. CDR3: CASIGAATPGQPQHF. The CDR3 DNA reads as TGTGCCAGTATCGGGGCCGCAACCCCCGGCCAGCCCCAGCATTTT.

The chain employs TRBV18 and TRBJ1-2, with D maybe TRBD1 (5 bases). Germline values: CDR1 KGHSH, CDR2 LQKENI. The ends were cut back, 3 bases at V and 7 bases at J, with 24 bases in the middle. The CDR3 extends over 17 amino acids. CDR3 residues: CASSPRRGQVDYGGYTF. The CDR3 DNA reads as TGTGCCAGCTCACCCCGGCGGGGCCAGGTAGACTATGGTGGCTACACCTTC.